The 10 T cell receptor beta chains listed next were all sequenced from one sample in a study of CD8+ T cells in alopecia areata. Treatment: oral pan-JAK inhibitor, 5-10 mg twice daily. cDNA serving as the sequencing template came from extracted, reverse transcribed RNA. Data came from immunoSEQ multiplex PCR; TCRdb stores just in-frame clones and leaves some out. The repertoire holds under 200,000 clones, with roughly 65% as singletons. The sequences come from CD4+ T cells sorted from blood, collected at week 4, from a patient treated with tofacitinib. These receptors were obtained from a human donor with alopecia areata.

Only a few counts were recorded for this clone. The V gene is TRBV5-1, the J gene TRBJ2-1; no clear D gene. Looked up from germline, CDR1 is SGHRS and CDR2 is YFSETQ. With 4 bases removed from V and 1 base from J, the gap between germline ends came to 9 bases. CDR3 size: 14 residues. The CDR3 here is CASSQASSYNEQFF. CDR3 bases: TGCGCCAGCAGCCAAGCGAGTTCCTACAATGAGCAGTTCTTC.

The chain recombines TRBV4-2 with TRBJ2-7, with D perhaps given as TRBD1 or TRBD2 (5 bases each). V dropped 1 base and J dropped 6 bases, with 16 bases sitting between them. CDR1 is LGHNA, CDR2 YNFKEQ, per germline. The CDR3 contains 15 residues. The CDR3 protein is CASSQGRGRTVEQYF. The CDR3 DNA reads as TGTGCCAGCAGCCAAGGTAGGGGACGGACGGTCGAGCAGTACTTC.

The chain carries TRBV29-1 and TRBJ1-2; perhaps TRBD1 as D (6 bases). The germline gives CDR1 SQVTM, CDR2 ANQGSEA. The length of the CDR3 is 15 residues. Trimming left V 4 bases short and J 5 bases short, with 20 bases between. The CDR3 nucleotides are TGCAGCGTTGTTACGGGGGCGAGGACTGGTTATGGCTACACCTTC. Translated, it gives CSVVTGARTGYGYTF.

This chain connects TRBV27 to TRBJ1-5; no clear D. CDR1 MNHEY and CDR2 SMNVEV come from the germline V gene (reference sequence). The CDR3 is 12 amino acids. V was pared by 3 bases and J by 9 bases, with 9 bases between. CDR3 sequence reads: CASSFGSGPQHF. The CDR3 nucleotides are TGTGCCAGCAGTTTTGGTTCTGGGCCCCAGCATTTT.

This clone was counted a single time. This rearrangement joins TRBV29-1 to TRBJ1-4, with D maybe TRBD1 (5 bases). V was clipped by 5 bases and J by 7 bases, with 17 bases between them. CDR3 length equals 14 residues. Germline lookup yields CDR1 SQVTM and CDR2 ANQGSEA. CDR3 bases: TGCAGCGTTATCTCAGGGAGAGCCCTTGAAAAACTGTTTTTT. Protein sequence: CSVISGRALEKLFF.

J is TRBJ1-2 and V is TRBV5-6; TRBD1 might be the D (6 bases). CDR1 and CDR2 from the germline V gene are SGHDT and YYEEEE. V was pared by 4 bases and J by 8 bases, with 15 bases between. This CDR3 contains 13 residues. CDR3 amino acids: CASSPRRTVGYTF. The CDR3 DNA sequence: TGTGCCAGCAGCCCGAGACGGACAGTAGGCTACACCTTC. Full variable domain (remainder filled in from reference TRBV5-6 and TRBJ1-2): DAGVTQSPTHLIKTRGQQVTLRCSPKSGHDTVSWYQQALGQGPQFIFQYYEEEERQRGNFPDRFSGHQFPNYSSELNVNALLLGDSALYLCASSPRRTVGYTFGSGTRLTVV.

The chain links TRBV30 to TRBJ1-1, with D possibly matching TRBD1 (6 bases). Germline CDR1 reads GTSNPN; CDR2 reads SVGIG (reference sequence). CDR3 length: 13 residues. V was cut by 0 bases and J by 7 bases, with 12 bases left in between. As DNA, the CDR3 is TGTGCCTGGAGTGTAGCGAGGGGGGATGAAGCTTTCTTT. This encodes CAWSVARGDEAFF.

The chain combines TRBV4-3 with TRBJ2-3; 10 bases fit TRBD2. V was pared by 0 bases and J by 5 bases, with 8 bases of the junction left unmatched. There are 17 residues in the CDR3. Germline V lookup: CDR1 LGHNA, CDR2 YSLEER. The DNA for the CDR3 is TGCGCCAGCAGCCAAGAACGGCCCGGGACTAGCGTAGATACGCAGTATTTT. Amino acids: CASSQERPGTSVDTQYF.

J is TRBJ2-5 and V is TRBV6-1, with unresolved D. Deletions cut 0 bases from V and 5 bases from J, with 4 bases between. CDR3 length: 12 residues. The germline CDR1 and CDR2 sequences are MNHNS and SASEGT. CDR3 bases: TGTGCCAGCAGTGAAGCCAGGGAGACCCAGTACTTC. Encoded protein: CASSEARETQYF.

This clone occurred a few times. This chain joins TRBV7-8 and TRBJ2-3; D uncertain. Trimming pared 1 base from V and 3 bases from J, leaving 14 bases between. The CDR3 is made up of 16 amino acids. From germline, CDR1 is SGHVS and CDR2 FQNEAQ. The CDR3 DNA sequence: TGTGCCAGCAGCTTAGTGTGGCAAGTCGGAACAGATACGCAGTATTTT. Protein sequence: CASSLVWQVGTDTQYF.